This T cell receptor (beta chain) was identified during a study of cytomegalovirus exposure and HLA in healthy donors. General study findings and limits: Productive rates of about 90% or about 30% were seen for most TCR beta V segments in an earlier analysis. A later analysis reportedly found that, within productive TCRs, an Asian-associated ancestry cluster had fewer N-insertions than the mean observed across the roughly 700 donors.

Both 60 Vbeta primers and 13 Jbeta primers went into the PCR. The repertoire was sequenced with immunoSEQ multiplex PCR; TCRdb's copy has only in-frame clones and lacks some. The sample includes approximately 110,000 clones, about three quarters of them seen just once. A remark on this clone: What it recognizes is unknown.

Germline loops: CDR1 LNHDA, CDR2 SQIVND (reference sequence). The CDR3 contains 15 residues. V dropped 0 bases and J dropped 0 bases, with 8 bases sitting between them. The rearrangement joins TRBV19 to TRBJ1-1; the D is unclear. The sample was PBMCs. This TCR was recovered from a woman aged 40 to 50 in good health and CMV-seropositive. CDR3 residues: CASSIEAFMNTEAFF. The CDR3 DNA reads as TGTGCCAGTAGTATAGAAGCCTTCATGAACACTGAAGCTTTCTTT.